The present T cell receptor beta chain was sequenced within a study of blood T cell repertoires in COVID-19. CDR1 is SNHLY and CDR2 is FYNNEI in the germline V gene. The V gene end was trimmed by 6 bases and the J gene end by 1 base; junction bases not matched to a gene: 8. CDR3 length equals 15 residues. Using immunoSEQ multiplex PCR, the repertoire was profiled, and TCRdb retains in-frame clones only, with some absent. The top ten hold approximately 3.1% of the sample, which has about 46,000 clones, 86% seen once. The V gene is TRBV2, the J gene TRBJ1-1; 7 positions agree with TRBD1. The clonotype comes from a woman aged 50 to 60 who had recovered from COVID-19. Material: PBMCs or T cells enriched from blood (not recorded which). The CDR3, as DNA: TGTGCCAGCAGCGACCGACAGGGTGCGAACACTGAAGCTTTCTTT. Amino acid sequence: CASSDRQGANTEAFF.